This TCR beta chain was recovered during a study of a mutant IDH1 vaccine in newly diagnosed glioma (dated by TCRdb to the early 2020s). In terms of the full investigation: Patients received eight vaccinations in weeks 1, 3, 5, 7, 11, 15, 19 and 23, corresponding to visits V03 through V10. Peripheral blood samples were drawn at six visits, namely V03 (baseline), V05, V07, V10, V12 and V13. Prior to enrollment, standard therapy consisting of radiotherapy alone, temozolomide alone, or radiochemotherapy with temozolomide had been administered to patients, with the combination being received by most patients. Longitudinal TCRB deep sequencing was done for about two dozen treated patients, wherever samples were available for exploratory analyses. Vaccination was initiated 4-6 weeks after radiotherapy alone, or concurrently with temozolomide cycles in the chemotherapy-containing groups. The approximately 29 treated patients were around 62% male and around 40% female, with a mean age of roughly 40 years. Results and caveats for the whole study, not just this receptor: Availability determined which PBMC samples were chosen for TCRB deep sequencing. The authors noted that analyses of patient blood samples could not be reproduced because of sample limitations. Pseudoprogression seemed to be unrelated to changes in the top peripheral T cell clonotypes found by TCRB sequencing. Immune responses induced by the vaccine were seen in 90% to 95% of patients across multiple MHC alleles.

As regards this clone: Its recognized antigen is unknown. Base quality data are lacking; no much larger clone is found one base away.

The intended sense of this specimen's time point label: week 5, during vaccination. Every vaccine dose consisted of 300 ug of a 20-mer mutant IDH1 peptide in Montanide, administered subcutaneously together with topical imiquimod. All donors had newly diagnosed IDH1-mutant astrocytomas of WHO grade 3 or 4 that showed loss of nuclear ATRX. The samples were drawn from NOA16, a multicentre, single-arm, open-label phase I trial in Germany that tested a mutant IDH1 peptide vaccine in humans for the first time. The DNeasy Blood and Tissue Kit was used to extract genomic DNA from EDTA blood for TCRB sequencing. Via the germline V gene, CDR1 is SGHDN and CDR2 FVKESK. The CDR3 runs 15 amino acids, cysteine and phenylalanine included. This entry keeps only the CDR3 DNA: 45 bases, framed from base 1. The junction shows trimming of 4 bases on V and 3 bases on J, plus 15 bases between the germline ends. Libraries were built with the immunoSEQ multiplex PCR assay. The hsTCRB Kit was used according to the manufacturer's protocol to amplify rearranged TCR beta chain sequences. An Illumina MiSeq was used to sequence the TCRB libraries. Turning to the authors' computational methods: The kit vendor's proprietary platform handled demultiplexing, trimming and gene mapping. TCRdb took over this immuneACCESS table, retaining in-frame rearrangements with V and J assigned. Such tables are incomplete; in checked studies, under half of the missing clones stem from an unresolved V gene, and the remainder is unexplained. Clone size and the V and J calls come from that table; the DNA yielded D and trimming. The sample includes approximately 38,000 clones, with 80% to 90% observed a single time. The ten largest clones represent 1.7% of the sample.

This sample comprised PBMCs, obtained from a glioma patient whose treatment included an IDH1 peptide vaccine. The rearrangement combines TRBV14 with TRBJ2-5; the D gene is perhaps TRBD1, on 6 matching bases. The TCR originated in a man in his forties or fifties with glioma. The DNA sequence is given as TGTGCCAGCAGCCCTTTAGGGGGTCGAAAAGAGACCCAGTACTTC. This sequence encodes CASSPLGGRKETQYF.